One and the same sample provided the 8 T cell receptor beta chains below, sequenced in a study of blood T cells in healthy people across ages. Primed by a sample-barcoded 5' primer and a J-beta primer mix, a second PCR proceeded for roughly 7 to 12 cycles. TCRdb reprocessed the 5' RACE reads via MiXCR and lists one record per CDR3 protein. The repertoire includes around 800,000 distinct CDR3 sequences, approximately 44% of them detected once, and about 19% sits in the top ten. The source material was blood. Receptor source: a man aged 60 to 69 in good health.

This clonotype was counted between two and nine times. This rearrangement joins TRBV6-2 or TRBV6-3 to TRBJ1-6; TRBD1 aligns across 9 bases. Germline lookup yields CDR1 MNHEY and CDR2 SVGEGT. The CDR3 spans 15 residues. Trimming removed 5 bases from V and 9 bases from J; junction bases left unmatched: 8. CDR3 DNA sequence: TGTGCCAGCAGTGTTACTCCGGGACAGGGTTCACCCCTCCACTTT. It codes for CASSVTPGQGSPLHF.

V gene TRBV7-2 combines with J gene TRBJ2-5; D not certain. The CDR3 covers 15 residues. Trimming cost V 5 bases and J 4 bases, with 17 bases left between them. Per the germline V gene, CDR1 is SGHTA and CDR2 is FQGNSA. CDR3 nucleotide sequence: TGTGCCAGCAGCCTATCTTGGAGTCCGGGAGAGACCCAGTACTTC. Translating it yields CASSLSWSPGETQYF. The entire variable domain, with the rest obtained from reference TRBV7-2 and TRBJ2-5, is as follows: GAGVSQSPSNKVTEKGKDVELRCDPISGHTALYWYRQSLGQGLEFLIYFQGNSAPDKSGLPSDRFSAERTGGSVSTLTIQRTQQEDSAVYLCASSLSWSPGETQYFGPGTRLLVL.

A few counts support this clonotype. The V and J genes are TRBV6-5 and TRBJ2-1; maybe TRBD2 (6 bases). The J call is doubtful: the DNA matches TRBJ2-7 better. Germline CDR1 MNHEY, CDR2 SVGAGI. This CDR3 is 14 amino acids long. This CDR3 is CASSPGGSYNEQYF. CDR3 coding DNA: TGTGCCAGCAGCCCCGGGGGTTCCTACAATGAGCAGTACTTC.

The table lists this clonotype with a few counts. V is TRBV25-1 and J is TRBJ1-6, with 11 bases aligning to TRBD1. Germline V lookup: CDR1 MGHDK, CDR2 SYGVNS. CDR3 length equals 15 residues. The ends lost 7 bases at V and 9 bases at J; junction bases unmatched: 8. CDR3 DNA: TGTGCCAGCAACGGACAGGGGGCTTCAGTTTCACCCCTCCACTTT. This codes for CASNGQGASVSPLHF. The whole variable domain, filled in from reference TRBV25-1 and TRBJ1-6, reads EADIYQTPRYLVIGTGKKITLECSQTMGHDKMYWYQQDPGMELHLIHYSYGVNSTEKGDLSSESTVSRIRTEHFPLTLESARPSHTSQYLCASNGQGASVSPLHFGNGTRLTVT.

This clonotype was seen only a few times. V and J are TRBV20-1 and TRBJ1-5; D perhaps matches TRBD1 (6 bases). Germline CDR1 and CDR2: DFQATT and SNEGSKA (reference sequence). Trimming removed 2 bases from V and 4 bases from J, with 15 bases in between. This CDR3 has 15 amino acids. CDR3 in DNA: TGCAGTGCTAGACCGGTACAGGGACCTAATCAGCCCCAGCATTTT. Protein product: CSARPVQGPNQPQHF.

The sample holds one count of this clonotype. The chain uses TRBV11-3 and TRBJ2-4; 9 bases line up with TRBD2. The DNA end is more similar to TRBJ2-7, so the J call may be wrong. This CDR3 is 14 amino acids long. The germline V gene encodes CDR1 SGHNT and CDR2 YENEEA. CDR3 DNA sequence: TGTGCCAGCAGCCCAGGACTAGCGATAGACGAGCAGTACTTC. Translation: CASSPGLAIDEQYF.

V gene TRBV6-5 combines with J gene TRBJ2-3; D ambiguous. V was cut by 6 bases and J by 10 bases, with 14 bases left in between. The CDR3 contains 12 residues. Germline V gene data show CDR1 as MNHEY and CDR2 as SVGAGI. CDR3 protein: CASRTTPRAQYF. CDR3 nucleotide sequence: TGTGCCAGCAGGACGACCCCCCGAGCGCAGTATTTT.

The chain joins TRBV14 to TRBJ2-7; D may match TRBD1 or TRBD2 (5 bases each). Germline V gene data show CDR1 as SGHDN and CDR2 as FVKESK. V lost 5 bases, J lost 7 bases, and 18 bases lay in between. This CDR3 region has 14 residues. The CDR3 nucleotides are TGTGCCAGCAGCGACGGGACGGTCTACAATGAGCAGTACTTC. Translation gives CASSDGTVYNEQYF.